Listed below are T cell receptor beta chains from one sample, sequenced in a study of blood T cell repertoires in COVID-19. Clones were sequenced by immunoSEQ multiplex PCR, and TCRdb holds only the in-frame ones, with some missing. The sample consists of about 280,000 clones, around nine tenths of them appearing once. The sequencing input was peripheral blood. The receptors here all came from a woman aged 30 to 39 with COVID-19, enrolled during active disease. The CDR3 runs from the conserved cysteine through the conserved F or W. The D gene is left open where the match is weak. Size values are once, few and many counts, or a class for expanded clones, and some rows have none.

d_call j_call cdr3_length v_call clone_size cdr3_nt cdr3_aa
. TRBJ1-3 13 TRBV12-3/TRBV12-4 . TGTGCCAGCAGTTTTAGTCCTGGAAACACCATATATTTT CASSFSPGNTIYF
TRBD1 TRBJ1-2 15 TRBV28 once TGTGCCAGCAGTCTGGGTAGACAGGGAGCCTATGGCTACACCTTC CASSLGRQGAYGYTF
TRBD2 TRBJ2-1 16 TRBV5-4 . TGTGCCAGCAGTTTGGGACTAGCGGGTCCCTGGGATGAGCAGTTCTTC CASSLGLAGPWDEQFF
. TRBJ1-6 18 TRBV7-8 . TGTGCCAGCAGCTTAGGGCGCTCCTTCCTCCAGGGGAATTCACCCCTCCACTTT CASSLGRSFLQGNSPLHF
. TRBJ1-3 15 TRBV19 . TGTGCCAGTACCGCGTTCGGGGGGTTTGGAAACACCATATATTTT CASTAFGGFGNTIYF
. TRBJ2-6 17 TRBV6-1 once TGTGCCAGCAGTGATCGGTTGCAGGTCTCTGGGGCCAACGTCCTGACTTTC CASSDRLQVSGANVLTF
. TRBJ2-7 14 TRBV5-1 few TGCGCCAGCAGCTTCTACCTAGCGCGGGACGAGCAGTACTTC CASSFYLARDEQYF
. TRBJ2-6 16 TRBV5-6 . TGTGCCAGCAGCCATACAGGGTACTCTGGGGCCAACGTCCTGACTTTC CASSHTGYSGANVLTF
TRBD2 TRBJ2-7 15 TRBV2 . TGTGCCAGCAGTCATCGGACTAGCGGGGGCGACGAGCAGTACTTC CASSHRTSGGDEQYF
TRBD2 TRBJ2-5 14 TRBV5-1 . TGCGCCAGCAGCAACCTAGCGGGAGTGGAGACCCAGTACTTC CASSNLAGVETQYF
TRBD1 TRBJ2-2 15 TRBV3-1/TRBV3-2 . TGTGCCAGCAGCAAAGGGACAGGGGGCTTCGGGGAGCTGTTTTTT CASSKGTGGFGELFF
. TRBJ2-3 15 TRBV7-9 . TGTGCCAGCAGCTCAAGGACAGCTAGCACAGATACGCAGTATTTT CASSSRTASTDTQYF
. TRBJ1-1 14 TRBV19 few TGTGCCAGTAGTATGGAGACGGGAAACACTGAAGCTTTCTTT CASSMETGNTEAFF
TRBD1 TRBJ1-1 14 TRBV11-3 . TGTGCCAGCAGCTCGACAGGGTTGGACACTGAAGCTTTCTTT CASSSTGLDTEAFF
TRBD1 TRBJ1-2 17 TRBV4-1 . TGCGCCAGCAGCCAAGGGGACAGGGGACTTCCTGGCTATGGCTACACCTTC CASSQGDRGLPGYGYTF
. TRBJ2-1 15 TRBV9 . TGTGCCAGCAGCGTCACAGGGAGCTCCTACAATGAGCAGTTCTTC CASSVTGSSYNEQFF
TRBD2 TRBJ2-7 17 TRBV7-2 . TGTGCCAGCAGCCAAATGACTAGCGGGAGTCTAGCCTACGAGCAGTACTTC CASSQMTSGSLAYEQYF
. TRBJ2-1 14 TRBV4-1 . TGCGCCAGCAGCCAAGACCCCTCTAGCCGCGAGCAGTTCTTC CASSQDPSSREQFF
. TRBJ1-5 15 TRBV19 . TGTGCCAGTACCTCCCAGGGTCTGGGCAATCAGCCCCAGCATTTT CASTSQGLGNQPQHF
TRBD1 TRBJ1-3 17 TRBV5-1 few TGCGCCAGCAGCCCAGGGACAGGTTCAACTTCTGGAAACACCATATATTTT CASSPGTGSTSGNTIYF
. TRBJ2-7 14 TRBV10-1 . TGCGCCAGCAGTGAAGTCGGGGTTCAGGACGAGCAGTACTTC CASSEVGVQDEQYF
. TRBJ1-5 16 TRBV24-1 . TGTGCCACCAGTGATAAACAGGGTCCCGGAGCTCAGCCCCAGCATTTT CATSDKQGPGAQPQHF
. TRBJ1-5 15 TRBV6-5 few TGTGCCAGCAGTTACGAGGAACGTTTCAATCAGCCCCAGCATTTT CASSYEERFNQPQHF
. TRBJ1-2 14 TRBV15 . TGTGCCACCAGCCAACGACTCACTAACTATGGCTACACCTTC CATSQRLTNYGYTF